A selection of T cell receptor beta chains follows, all from one sample in a study of T cell responses to AZD1222 COVID-19 vaccine. This table comes from immunoSEQ multiplex PCR, and its TCRdb copy is limited to in-frame clones, with some not included. The sample lists 100,000 to 150,000 clones, 90% seen once, with less than 4.5% in the top ten. The sequenced sample was peripheral blood, obtained on day 0 of MenACWY control vaccination. The source of these receptors is an adult in good health. Each CDR3 is given with its conserved first and last residue. A D gene is named only where the DNA matches it firmly. Not every row has a clone size; where given, it reads once, few, many or a size class.

CDR3 protein: CSVVFNEKLFF
CDR3 DNA: TGCAGCGTTGTTTTTAATGAAAAACTGTTTTTT
clone size: -
D gene: -
J gene: TRBJ1-4
V gene: TRBV29-1

CDR3 protein: CSVERTGGGGDTQYF
CDR3 DNA: TGCAGCGTTGAAAGAACAGGGGGAGGAGGTGATACGCAGTATTTT
clone size: -
D gene: TRBD1
J gene: TRBJ2-3
V gene: TRBV29-1

CDR3 protein: CASRMTGTSYEQYF
CDR3 DNA: TGCGCCAGCAGAATGACAGGCACCTCCTACGAGCAGTACTTC
clone size: -
D gene: -
J gene: TRBJ2-7
V gene: TRBV10-2

CDR3 protein: CASSRPEGLGYTF
CDR3 DNA: TGTGCCAGCAGCCGTCCCGAGGGACTCGGCTACACCTTC
clone size: -
D gene: -
J gene: TRBJ1-2
V gene: TRBV28

CDR3 protein: CASSHDRGNQPQHF
CDR3 DNA: TGCGCCAGCAGCCACGACAGGGGCAATCAGCCCCAGCATTTT
clone size: -
D gene: TRBD1
J gene: TRBJ1-5
V gene: TRBV4-1

CDR3 protein: CASSQETGHSGNTIYF
CDR3 DNA: TGCGCCAGCAGCCAAGAAACGGGTCACTCTGGAAACACCATATATTTT
clone size: -
D gene: -
J gene: TRBJ1-3
V gene: TRBV4-3

CDR3 protein: CSSVRGTEAFF
CDR3 DNA: TGCAGCTCCGTCCGGGGGACTGAAGCTTTCTTT
clone size: -
D gene: -
J gene: TRBJ1-1
V gene: TRBV20-1

CDR3 protein: CASSEDRGNTGELFF
CDR3 DNA: TGTGCCAGCAGTGAGGACAGGGGGAACACCGGGGAGCTGTTTTTT
clone size: -
D gene: TRBD1
J gene: TRBJ2-2
V gene: TRBV25-1

CDR3 protein: CASSPVQTPEKLFF
CDR3 DNA: TGTGCCAGCTCACCCGTACAGACTCCTGAAAAACTGTTTTTT
clone size: -
D gene: -
J gene: TRBJ1-4
V gene: TRBV18

CDR3 protein: CASSSSGLGFNEQFF
CDR3 DNA: TGTGCCAGCAGTTCCTCGGGACTAGGATTCAATGAGCAGTTCTTC
clone size: -
D gene: TRBD2
J gene: TRBJ2-1
V gene: TRBV28

CDR3 protein: CATSSMQGTAGELFF
CDR3 DNA: TGTGCCACCAGCAGCATGCAGGGGACCGCGGGGGAGCTGTTTTTT
clone size: -
D gene: -
J gene: TRBJ2-2
V gene: TRBV15

CDR3 protein: CASSLHERGVQETQYF
CDR3 DNA: TGCGCCAGCAGCTTGCATGAGCGGGGGGTCCAAGAGACCCAGTACTTC
clone size: -
D gene: TRBD2
J gene: TRBJ2-5
V gene: TRBV5-1

CDR3 protein: CASSFLTPGHRAGELFF
CDR3 DNA: TGTGCCAGCAGCTTTCTTACTCCGGGACATCGGGCCGGGGAGCTGTTTTTT
clone size: -
D gene: -
J gene: TRBJ2-2
V gene: TRBV11-3

CDR3 protein: CASSIGRGDEQFF
CDR3 DNA: TGTGCCAGTAGTATAGGGAGGGGTGATGAGCAGTTCTTC
clone size: -
D gene: -
J gene: TRBJ2-1
V gene: TRBV19

CDR3 protein: CASSLDRSSYNEQFF
CDR3 DNA: TGTGCCAGCAGTCTGGACAGGAGCTCCTACAATGAGCAGTTCTTC
clone size: -
D gene: TRBD1
J gene: TRBJ2-1
V gene: TRBV6-5

CDR3 protein: CASSFARGQPQHF
CDR3 DNA: TGTGCCAGCAGTTTTGCCAGGGGTCAGCCCCAGCATTTT
clone size: few
D gene: -
J gene: TRBJ1-5
V gene: TRBV12-3/TRBV12-4

CDR3 protein: CASSMDSRYNEQFF
CDR3 DNA: TGTGCCAGCAGCATGGACAGCCGATACAATGAGCAGTTCTTC
clone size: -
D gene: -
J gene: TRBJ2-1
V gene: TRBV5-5

CDR3 protein: CASGGPYEQYF
CDR3 DNA: TGTGCCAGTGGCGGACCCTACGAGCAGTACTTC
clone size: -
D gene: -
J gene: TRBJ2-7
V gene: TRBV19

CDR3 protein: CASSLAPPVGNTEAFF
CDR3 DNA: TGTGCCAGCAGCTTGGCGCCCCCTGTTGGGAACACTGAAGCTTTCTTT
clone size: -
D gene: -
J gene: TRBJ1-1
V gene: TRBV5-5

CDR3 protein: CASTLALGGSRETQYF
CDR3 DNA: TGTGCCAGCACCTTGGCGCTCGGGGGTAGTCGAGAGACCCAGTACTTC
clone size: -
D gene: -
J gene: TRBJ2-5
V gene: TRBV7-9

CDR3 protein: CASSLGGGRGETQYF
CDR3 DNA: TGTGCCAGCAGCTTAGGAGGTGGCAGGGGAGAGACCCAGTACTTC
clone size: -
D gene: -
J gene: TRBJ2-5
V gene: TRBV7-9

CDR3 protein: CATSDSITGAGANVLTF
CDR3 DNA: TGTGCCACCAGTGATTCAATAACAGGGGCTGGGGCCAACGTCCTGACTTTC
clone size: -
D gene: TRBD1
J gene: TRBJ2-6
V gene: TRBV24-1

CDR3 protein: CASSLWENQPQHF
CDR3 DNA: TGTGCCAGCAGCTTGTGGGAGAATCAGCCCCAGCATTTT
clone size: once
D gene: -
J gene: TRBJ1-5
V gene: TRBV7-2